A single sample gave rise to the 4 T cell receptor beta chains below, sequenced in a study of blood T cell repertoires in COVID-19. Libraries were prepared by immunoSEQ multiplex PCR; TCRdb keeps only in-frame clonotypes and omits some of them. This repertoire shows 200,000 to 300,000 clones, around 80% found once; its top ten account for more than 5.5%. Sequencing used peripheral blood. The receptors were sampled from a human donor in a cohort sampled during active COVID-19.

The chain joins TRBV28 to TRBJ1-2, with 7 bases matching TRBD1. The germline CDR1 and CDR2 sequences are MDHEN and SYDVKM. The junction had 7 bases not matched to a gene; V was cut back by 8 bases and J by 1 base. The CDR3 runs 14 residues. The CDR3 sequence is CASGTADLNYGYTF. CDR3 DNA sequence: TGTGCCAGCGGGACAGCGGACCTTAACTATGGCTACACCTTC.

The V gene is TRBV5-1, the J gene TRBJ1-2, with TRBD1 as a possible D gene (5 bases). This CDR3 contains 16 residues. Germline values: CDR1 SGHRS, CDR2 YFSETQ. The V end lost 6 bases, the J end lost 3 bases, and 21 bases lay between the germline ends. The CDR3: CASTLVWGRDYYGYTF. In DNA form, the CDR3 reads TGCGCCAGCACCCTGGTATGGGGGAGGGACTACTATGGCTACACCTTC. Combining the CDR3 with reference TRBV5-1 and TRBJ1-2 gives the whole variable domain KAGVTQTPRYLIKTRGQQVTLSCSPISGHRSVSWYQQTPGQGLQFLFEYFSETQRNKGNFPGRFSGRQFSNSRSEMNVSTLELGDSALYLCASTLVWGRDYYGYTFGSGTRLTVV.

The J gene is TRBJ1-6, the V gene TRBV25-1; D uncertain. The CDR3 totals 15 residues. With 0 bases removed from V and 4 bases from J, the gap between germline ends came to 7 bases. In germline, CDR1 is MGHDK, CDR2 SYGVNS. CDR3 sequence: CASSEYNSYNSPLHF. CDR3 coding DNA: TGTGCCAGCAGTGAATATAACAGTTATAATTCACCCCTCCACTTT.

For this clone: This is likely a read error, given that the CDR3 carries no conserved phenylalanine or tryptophan at its end. It is unclear where the CDR3 begins or ends on the DNA, so no DNA is shown, and the CDR3 is as TCRdb lists it. V and J are TRBV7-6 and TRBJ1-1. The CDR3 spans 9 amino acids, including both terminal residues. CDR1 is SGHVS and CDR2 is FNYEAQ in the germline V gene. The CDR3 reads CASSRREKK.